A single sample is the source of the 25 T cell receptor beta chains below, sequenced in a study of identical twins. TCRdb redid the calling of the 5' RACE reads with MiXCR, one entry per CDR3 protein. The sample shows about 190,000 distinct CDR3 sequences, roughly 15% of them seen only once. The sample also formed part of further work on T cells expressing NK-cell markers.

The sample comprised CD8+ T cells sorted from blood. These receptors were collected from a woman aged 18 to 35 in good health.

The CDR3 DNA is TGTGCCAGCAGCCCAGGGATGGAGGCGGCTGGCTACACCTTC. Amino acid sequence: CASSPGMEAAGYTF. The V gene is TRBV28, the J gene TRBJ1-2, with D maybe TRBD1 (5 bases). The V end lost 6 bases, the J end lost 7 bases, and 18 bases lay between the germline ends. CDR1 MDHEN and CDR2 SYDVKM come from the germline V gene. This CDR3 spans 14 amino acids.

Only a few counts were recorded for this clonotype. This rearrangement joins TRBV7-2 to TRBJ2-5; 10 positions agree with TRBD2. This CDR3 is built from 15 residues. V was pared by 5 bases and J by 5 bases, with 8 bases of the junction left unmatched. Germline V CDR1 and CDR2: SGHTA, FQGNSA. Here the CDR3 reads CASSARLAGLETQYF. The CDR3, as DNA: TGTGCCAGCAGCGCAAGACTAGCGGGCTTGGAGACCCAGTACTTC. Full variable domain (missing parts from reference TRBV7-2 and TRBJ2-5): GAGVSQSPSNKVTEKGKDVELRCDPISGHTALYWYRQSLGQGLEFLIYFQGNSAPDKSGLPSDRFSAERTGGSVSTLTIQRTQQEDSAVYLCASSARLAGLETQYFGPGTRLLVL.

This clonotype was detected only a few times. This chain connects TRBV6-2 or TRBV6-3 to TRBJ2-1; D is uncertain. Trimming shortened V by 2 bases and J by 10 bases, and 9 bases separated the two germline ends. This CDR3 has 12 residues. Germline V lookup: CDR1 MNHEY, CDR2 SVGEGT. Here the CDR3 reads CASSYGGEEQFF. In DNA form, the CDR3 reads TGTGCCAGCAGTTACGGCGGAGAGGAGCAGTTCTTC.

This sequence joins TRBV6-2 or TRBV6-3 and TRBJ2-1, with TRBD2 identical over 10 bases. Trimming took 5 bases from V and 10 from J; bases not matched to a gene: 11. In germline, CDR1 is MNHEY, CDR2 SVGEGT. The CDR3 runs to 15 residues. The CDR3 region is CASSTPGLARREQFF. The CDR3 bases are TGTGCCAGCAGTACCCCGGGACTAGCGAGACGGGAGCAGTTCTTC.

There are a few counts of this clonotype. CDR3 in amino acids: CASSESYSYTGELFF. Written as DNA, the CDR3 is TGTGCCAGCAGTGAATCGTACAGCTACACCGGGGAGCTGTTTTTT. The chain recombines TRBV25-1 with TRBJ2-2, with no clear D. Per germline, CDR1 MGHDK and CDR2 SYGVNS. This CDR3 region has 15 residues. Between the trimmed V and J ends, which lost 1 base and 3 bases, there was a span of 9 bases.

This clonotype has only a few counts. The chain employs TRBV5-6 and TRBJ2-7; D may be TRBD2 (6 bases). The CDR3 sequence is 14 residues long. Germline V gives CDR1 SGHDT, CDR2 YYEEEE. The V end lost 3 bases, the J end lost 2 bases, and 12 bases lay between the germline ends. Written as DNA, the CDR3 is TGTGCCAGCAGCTGGGGGACTGTGCCCTACGAGCAGTACTTC. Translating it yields CASSWGTVPYEQYF.

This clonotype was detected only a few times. This CDR3 reads CASSSPTSGSGPPYEQYF. CDR3 nucleotide sequence: TGTGCCAGCAGCTCCCCGACTAGCGGGAGTGGCCCCCCCTACGAGCAGTACTTC. V usage is TRBV9 and J usage is TRBJ2-7; 12 nucleotides align to TRBD2. This CDR3 is built from 18 residues. Germline V gene data show CDR1 as SGDLS and CDR2 as YYNGEE. After removal of 4 bases from V and 2 bases from J, the junction contained 13 bases not matched to a gene.

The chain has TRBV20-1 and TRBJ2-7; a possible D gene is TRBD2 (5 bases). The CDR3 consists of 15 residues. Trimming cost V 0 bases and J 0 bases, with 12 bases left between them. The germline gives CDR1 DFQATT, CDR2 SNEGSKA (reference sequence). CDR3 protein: CSARDPSGRSYEQYF. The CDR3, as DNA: TGCAGTGCTAGAGATCCAAGCGGCCGCTCCTACGAGCAGTACTTC.

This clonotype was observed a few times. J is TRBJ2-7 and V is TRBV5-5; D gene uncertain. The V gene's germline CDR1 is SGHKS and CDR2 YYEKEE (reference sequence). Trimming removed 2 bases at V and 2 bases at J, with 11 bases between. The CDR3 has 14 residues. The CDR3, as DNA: TGTGCCAGCAGCTTATCTTACGAGGCCTACGAGCAGTACTTC. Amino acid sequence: CASSLSYEAYEQYF.

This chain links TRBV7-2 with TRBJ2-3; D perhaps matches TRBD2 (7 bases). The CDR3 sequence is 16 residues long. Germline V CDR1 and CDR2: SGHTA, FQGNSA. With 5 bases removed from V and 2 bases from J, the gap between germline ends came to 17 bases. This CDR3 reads CASSAEGGTSTDTQYF. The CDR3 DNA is TGTGCCAGCAGCGCCGAGGGGGGGACCTCCACAGATACGCAGTATTTT.

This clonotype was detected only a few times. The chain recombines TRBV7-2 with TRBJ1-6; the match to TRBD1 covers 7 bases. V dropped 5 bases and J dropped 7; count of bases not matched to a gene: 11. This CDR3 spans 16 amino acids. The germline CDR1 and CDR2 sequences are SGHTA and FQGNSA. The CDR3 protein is CASSGWVGTANSPLHF. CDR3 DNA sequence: TGTGCCAGCAGCGGGTGGGTCGGGACAGCGAATTCACCCCTCCACTTT.

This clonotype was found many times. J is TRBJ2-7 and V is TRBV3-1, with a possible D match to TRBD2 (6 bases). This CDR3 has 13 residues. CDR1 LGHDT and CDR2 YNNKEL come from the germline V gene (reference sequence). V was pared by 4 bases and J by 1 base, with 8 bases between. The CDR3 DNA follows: TGTGCCAGCAGCCGGGACTTATCCTACGAGCAGTACTTC. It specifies CASSRDLSYEQYF.

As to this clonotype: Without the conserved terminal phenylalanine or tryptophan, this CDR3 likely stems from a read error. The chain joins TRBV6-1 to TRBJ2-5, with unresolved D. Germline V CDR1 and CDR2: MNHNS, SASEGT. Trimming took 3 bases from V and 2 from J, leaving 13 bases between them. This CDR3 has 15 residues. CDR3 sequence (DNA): TGTGCCAGCAGTGACTACGGAACAGTACAAGAGACCCAGTACTAC. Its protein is CASSDYGTVQETQYY.

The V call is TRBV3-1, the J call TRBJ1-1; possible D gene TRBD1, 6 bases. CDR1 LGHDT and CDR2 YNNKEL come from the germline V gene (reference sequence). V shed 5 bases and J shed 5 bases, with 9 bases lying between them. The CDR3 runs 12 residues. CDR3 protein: CASSTGITEAFF. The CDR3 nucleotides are TGTGCCAGCAGCACAGGGATTACTGAAGCTTTCTTT.

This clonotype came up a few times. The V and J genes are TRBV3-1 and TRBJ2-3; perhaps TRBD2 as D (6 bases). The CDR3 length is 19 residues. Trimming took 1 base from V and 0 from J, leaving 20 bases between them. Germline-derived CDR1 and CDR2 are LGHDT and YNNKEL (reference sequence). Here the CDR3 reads CASSQVFGGVNPSTDTQYF. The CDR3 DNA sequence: TGTGCCAGCAGCCAAGTGTTCGGCGGGGTGAACCCTAGCACAGATACGCAGTATTTT.

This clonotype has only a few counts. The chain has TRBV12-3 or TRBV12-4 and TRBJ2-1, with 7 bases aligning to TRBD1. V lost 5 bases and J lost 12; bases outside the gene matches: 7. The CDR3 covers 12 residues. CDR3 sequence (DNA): TGTGCCAGCAGTCTGATGACAGGGTGGCAGTTCTTC. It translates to CASSLMTGWQFF.

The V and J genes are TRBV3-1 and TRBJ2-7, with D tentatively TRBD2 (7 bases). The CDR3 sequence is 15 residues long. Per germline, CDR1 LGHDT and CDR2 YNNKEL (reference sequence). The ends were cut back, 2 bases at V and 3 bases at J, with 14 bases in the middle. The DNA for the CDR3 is TGTGCCAGCAGCCAACCACAGGGAGGGGACTACGAGCAGTACTTC. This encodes CASSQPQGGDYEQYF.

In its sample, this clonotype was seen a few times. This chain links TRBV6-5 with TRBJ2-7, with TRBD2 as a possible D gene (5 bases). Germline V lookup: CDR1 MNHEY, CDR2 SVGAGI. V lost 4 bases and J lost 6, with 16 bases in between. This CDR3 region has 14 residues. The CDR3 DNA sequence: TGTGCCAGCAGTTTGAAGGCTAGCCGAGGCGAGCAGTACTTC. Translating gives CASSLKASRGEQYF.

Here the CDR3 DNA reads TGTGCCAGCAGCTTCTGGACAGGCTTTGTTGAGCAGTACTTC. Translated, it gives CASSFWTGFVEQYF. V and J are TRBV7-2 and TRBJ2-7; 7 positions match TRBD1. The CDR3 covers 14 residues. The trim removed 3 bases at V and 7 bases at J, leaving 9 bases unmatched. Germline assignment: CDR1 SGHTA and CDR2 FQGNSA. Supplemented by reference TRBV7-2 and TRBJ2-7, the full variable domain reads GAGVSQSPSNKVTEKGKDVELRCDPISGHTALYWYRQSLGQGLEFLIYFQGNSAPDKSGLPSDRFSAERTGGSVSTLTIQRTQQEDSAVYLCASSFWTGFVEQYFGPGTRLTVT.

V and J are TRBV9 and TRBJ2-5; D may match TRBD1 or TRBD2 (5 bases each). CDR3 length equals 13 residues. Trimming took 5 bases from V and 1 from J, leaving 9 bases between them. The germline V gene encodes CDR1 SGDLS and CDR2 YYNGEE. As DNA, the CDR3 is TGTGCCAGCAGGGGGGACGCCCAAGAGACCCAGTACTTC. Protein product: CASRGDAQETQYF.

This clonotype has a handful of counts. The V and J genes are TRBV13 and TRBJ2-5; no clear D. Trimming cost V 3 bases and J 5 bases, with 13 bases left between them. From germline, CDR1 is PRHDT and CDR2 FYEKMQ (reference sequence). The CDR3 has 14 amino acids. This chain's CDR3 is CASSFGRTFETQYF. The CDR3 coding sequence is TGTGCCAGCAGCTTCGGACGGACCTTTGAGACCCAGTACTTC.

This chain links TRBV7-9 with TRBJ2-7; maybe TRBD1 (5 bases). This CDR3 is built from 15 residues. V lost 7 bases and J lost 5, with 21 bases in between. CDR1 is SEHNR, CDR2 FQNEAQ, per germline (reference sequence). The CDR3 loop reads CASTRRVEVFHEQYF. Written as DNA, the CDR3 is TGTGCCAGCACCCGCAGGGTTGAGGTCTTCCACGAGCAGTACTTC. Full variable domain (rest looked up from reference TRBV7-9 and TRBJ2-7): DTGVSQNPRHKITKRGQNVTFRCDPISEHNRLYWYRQTLGQGPEFLTYFQNEAQLEKSRLLSDRFSAERPKGSFSTLEIQRTEQGDSAMYLCASTRRVEVFHEQYFGPGTRLTVT.

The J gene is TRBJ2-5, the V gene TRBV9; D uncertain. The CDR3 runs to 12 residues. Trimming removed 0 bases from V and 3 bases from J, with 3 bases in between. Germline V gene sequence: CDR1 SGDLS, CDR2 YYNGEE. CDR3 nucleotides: TGTGCCAGCAGCGTAGAGGAAGAGACCCAGTACTTC. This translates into CASSVEEETQYF.

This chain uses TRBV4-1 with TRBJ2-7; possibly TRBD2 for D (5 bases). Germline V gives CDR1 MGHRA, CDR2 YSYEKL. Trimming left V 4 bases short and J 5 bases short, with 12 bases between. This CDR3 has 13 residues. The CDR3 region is CASSPLGSNEQYF. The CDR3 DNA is TGCGCCAGCAGCCCCCTGGGGAGCAACGAGCAGTACTTC.

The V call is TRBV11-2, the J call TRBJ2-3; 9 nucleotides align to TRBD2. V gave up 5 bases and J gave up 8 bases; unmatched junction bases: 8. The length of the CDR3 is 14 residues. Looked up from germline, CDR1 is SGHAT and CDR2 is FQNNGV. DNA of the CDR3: TGTGCCAGCAGCGAGAGCGGGAGGTGGGGTACGCAGTATTTT. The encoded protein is CASSESGRWGTQYF.